These 19 T cell receptor beta chains originate from one sample sequenced in a study of blood T cells in healthy people across ages. Combining a sample-barcoded 5' primer with a J-beta primer mix, a second PCR ran for about 7 to 12 cycles. Via MiXCR, TCRdb re-called the 5' RACE reads, giving one row per CDR3 protein. The repertoire consists of around 320,000 distinct CDR3 sequences, with around 29% occurring once and the leading ten covering approximately 29%. The sample was blood. These receptors all come from a woman aged 70-85 years in good health.

This sequence joins TRBV5-1 and TRBJ1-2; 9 positions match TRBD1. From germline, CDR1 is SGHRS and CDR2 YFSETQ. V trimming: 7 bases; J trimming: 8 bases; junction bases outside the gene matches: 6. This CDR3 is built from 12 residues. The CDR3: CASGWTGEGYTF. As DNA, the CDR3 is TGCGCCAGCGGCTGGACAGGGGAAGGCTACACCTTC.

This clonotype was seen a few times. V is TRBV4-1 and J is TRBJ2-5, with TRBD2 identical over 9 bases. The J call may be wrong; the DNA end is better matched by TRBJ2-1. This CDR3 spans 19 amino acids. Germline lookup yields CDR1 MGHRA and CDR2 YSYEKL. In nucleotides, the CDR3 is TGCGCCAGCAGCCAAGATCTACTTCTTCGGACTAGCGTTTACAATGAGCAGTTCTTC. It encodes CASSQDLLLRTSVYNEQFF.

This clonotype came up a few times. The V call is TRBV12-5, the J call TRBJ2-7; 7 bases fit TRBD1. Germline V gene data show CDR1 as LGHNT and CDR2 as FRNRAP. The CDR3 is 16 residues long. With V trimmed by 2 bases and J by 3 bases, 10 bases remained unmatched. The CDR3 region has the DNA TGTGCTAGTGGTTTGACCATAACAGGGGCCAACTACGAGCAGTACTTC. Translating it yields CASGLTITGANYEQYF.

This clonotype was seen a handful of times. The V and J genes are TRBV28 and TRBJ1-2; 7 bases match TRBD1. Germline V CDR1 and CDR2: MDHEN, SYDVKM. This CDR3 has 17 residues. Trimming cost V 4 bases and J 8 bases; bases outside gene matches: 19. CDR3 amino acids: CASSSHSTTGAASGYTF. The CDR3, as DNA: TGTGCCAGCAGTTCCCACTCCACTACAGGGGCCGCCAGCGGCTACACCTTC.

Turning to this clonotype: An end of the junction does not agree with germline; a read error may underlie this. The chain uses TRBV20-1 and TRBJ2-5; 8 positions match TRBD1. CDR1 and CDR2 from the germline V gene are DFQATT and SNEGSKA (reference sequence). The CDR3 loop spans 15 amino acids. CDR3 nucleotide sequence: TGCAGTGCTCGTCCCGGGACAGGCGGCCAAGAGACCCGGTACTTC. Residues: CSARPGTGGQETRYF.

The genes are TRBV29-1 and TRBJ2-3; D is perhaps TRBD2 (6 bases). There are 16 residues in the CDR3. Germline CDR1 SQVTM, CDR2 ANQGSEA. V lost 6 bases to trimming and J lost 0 bases, with 19 bases between them. The chain's CDR3 is CSVLFAGLGSTDTQYF. For the CDR3, the DNA is TGCAGCGTGCTTTTCGCGGGACTTGGGAGCACAGATACGCAGTATTTT.

This clonotype turned up a few times. The chain has TRBV20-1 and TRBJ2-5, with TRBD2 matching over 10 bases. The V gene end was trimmed by 4 bases and the J gene end by 1 base; junction bases not matched to a gene: 6. The germline V gene encodes CDR1 DFQATT and CDR2 SNEGSKA (reference sequence). CDR3 length: 15 residues. CDR3 nucleotide sequence: TGCAGTGCTAAGAATAGCGGGAGGCCCCAAGAGACCCAGTACTTC. This codes for CSAKNSGRPQETQYF.

The CDR3 coding sequence is TGTGCCAGCAGTACGGGGACACTCATAGGAGAGACCCAGTACTTC. Protein: CASSTGTLIGETQYF. The chain is built from TRBV12-3 or TRBV12-4 and TRBJ2-5; TRBD1 is a possible D gene (6 bases). The length of the CDR3 is 15 residues. V was cut by 5 bases and J by 4 bases, with 17 bases left in between.

Many counts were recorded for this clonotype. V usage is TRBV6-5 and J usage is TRBJ2-7, with 15 bases identical to TRBD2. Trimming removed 4 bases from V and 6 bases from J; junction bases left unmatched: 4. The length of the CDR3 is 15 residues. Germline CDR1 is MNHEY and CDR2 is SVGAGI. The CDR3 is CASSWTSGRAREQYF. DNA of the CDR3: TGTGCCAGCAGTTGGACTAGCGGGAGGGCCCGCGAGCAGTACTTC.

In its sample, this clonotype was seen a few times. The chain is built from TRBV20-1 and TRBJ2-5, with unresolved D. The end of the DNA is better explained by TRBJ2-1, so the J call may be wrong. The CDR3 runs 12 residues. Germline V CDR1 and CDR2: DFQATT, SNEGSKA (reference sequence). This chain's CDR3 is CSARSGYNEQFF. The CDR3 DNA sequence: TGCAGTGCGCGATCCGGTTACAATGAGCAGTTCTTC.

A few counts support this clonotype. CDR3 DNA sequence: TGCGCCAGCAGCCAAGAGGGACAGGGGAGGGCCGGCGAAAAACTGTTTTTT. Its protein product is CASSQEGQGRAGEKLFF. The chain has TRBV4-3 and TRBJ1-4, with 10 bases fitting TRBD1. The junction had 9 bases not matched to a gene; V was cut back by 0 bases and J by 8 bases. The CDR3 spans 17 residues. Germline assignment: CDR1 LGHNA and CDR2 YSLEER.

In its sample, this clonotype was seen a few times. The chain joins TRBV6-6 to TRBJ1-1; the D gene is possibly TRBD1 (6 bases). Trimming shortened V by 5 bases and J by 5 bases, and 12 bases separated the two germline ends. The germline gives CDR1 MNHNY, CDR2 SVGAGI (reference sequence). The CDR3 contains 13 residues. The CDR3, as DNA: TGTGCCAGCAGTAGGGGGTCTCTGACTGAAGCTTTCTTT. Translating it yields CASSRGSLTEAFF.

This clonotype was observed a few times. The CDR3 DNA reads TGTGCCAGCAGCTCCTCGGACCCACGTCAACCCCAGCATTTT. Translating gives CASSSSDPRQPQHF. The chain carries TRBV7-2 and TRBJ1-5; no definite D call. The germline gives CDR1 SGHTA, CDR2 FQGNSA. This CDR3 is built from 14 residues. Trimming pared 4 bases from V and 10 bases from J, leaving 17 bases between.

This clonotype has a handful of counts. The rearrangement joins TRBV11-2 to TRBJ2-5; 8 bases fit TRBD1. Trimming took 5 bases from V and 6 from J; bases not matched to a gene: 8. CDR1 and CDR2 (germline): SGHAT, FQNNGV. The length of the CDR3 is 14 residues. CDR3 DNA: TGTGCCAGCAGCATGAATGGACAGGGCCAGACCCAGTACTTC. The encoded protein is CASSMNGQGQTQYF.

V gene TRBV20-1 combines with J gene TRBJ1-1; D is unclear. With 6 bases removed from V and 0 bases from J, the gap between germline ends came to 11 bases. This CDR3 contains 13 residues. The germline CDR1 and CDR2 sequences are DFQATT and SNEGSKA (reference sequence). CDR3 protein: CSAKKTLNTEAFF. Here the CDR3 DNA reads TGCAGTGCAAAAAAGACTCTGAACACTGAAGCTTTCTTT.

The chain combines TRBV28 with TRBJ1-5; D is uncertain. Germline-derived CDR1 and CDR2 are MDHEN and SYDVKM. V was shortened by 4 bases and J by 4 bases, with 23 bases between the two germline ends. The CDR3 is 18 amino acids. The CDR3 DNA follows: TGTGCCAGCAGTTCAGTGCCACTATCGGGCGCCAATAATCAGCCCCAGCATTTT. It codes for CASSSVPLSGANNQPQHF.

This rearrangement joins TRBV4-1 to TRBJ2-3; either TRBD1 or TRBD2 may fit D (5 bases each). V lost 1 base to trimming and J lost 2 bases, with 13 bases between them. The V gene's germline CDR1 is MGHRA and CDR2 YSYEKL. This CDR3 has 16 residues. CDR3 residues: CASSQGTRGYTDTQYF. The CDR3 region has the DNA TGCGCCAGCAGCCAAGGGACGAGGGGTTACACAGATACGCAGTATTTT.

This rearrangement joins TRBV6-5 to TRBJ2-7; TRBD1 matches at 8 bases. The last part of the DNA fits TRBJ2-1 better; the J call may be wrong. In germline, CDR1 is MNHEY, CDR2 SVGAGI. This CDR3 is 13 amino acids long. Written as DNA, the CDR3 is TGTGCCAGCAGGTTAACAGGGGGGCATGAGCAGTTCTTC. This sequence encodes CASRLTGGHEQFF.

V gene TRBV28 combines with J gene TRBJ1-4; D perhaps matches TRBD1 (5 bases). V was pared by 6 bases and J by 7 bases, with 21 bases between. This CDR3 has 16 amino acids. Germline CDR1 reads MDHEN; CDR2 reads SYDVKM. CDR3 nucleotides: TGTGCCAGCAGGTTTTTATCTGGTTTGGGGGGTGAAAAACTGTTTTTT. Amino acid sequence: CASRFLSGLGGEKLFF.